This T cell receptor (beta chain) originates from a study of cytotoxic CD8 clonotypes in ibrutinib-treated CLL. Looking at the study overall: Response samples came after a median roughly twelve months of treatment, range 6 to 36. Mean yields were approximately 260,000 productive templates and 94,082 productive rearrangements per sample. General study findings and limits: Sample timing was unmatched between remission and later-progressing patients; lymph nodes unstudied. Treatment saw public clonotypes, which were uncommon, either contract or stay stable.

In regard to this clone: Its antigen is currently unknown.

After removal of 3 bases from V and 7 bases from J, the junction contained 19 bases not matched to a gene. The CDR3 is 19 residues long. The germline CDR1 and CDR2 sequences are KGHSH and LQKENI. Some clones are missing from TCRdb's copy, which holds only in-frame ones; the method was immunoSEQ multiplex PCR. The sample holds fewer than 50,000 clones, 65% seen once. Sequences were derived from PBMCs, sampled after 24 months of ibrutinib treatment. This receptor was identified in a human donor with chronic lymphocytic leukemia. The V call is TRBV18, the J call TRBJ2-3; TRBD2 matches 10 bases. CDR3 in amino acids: CASSPASSGLAGEANTQYF. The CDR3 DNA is TGTGCCAGCTCACCGGCCAGTTCTGGGCTAGCGGGGGAGGCGAATACGCAGTATTTT.